Sequencing of this T cell receptor (beta chain) was carried out in a study of T cells in localized non-small cell lung cancer (TCRdb year 2020). For the study in its entirety: The study examined T cell repertoires in approximately 240 patients with early-stage NSCLC and compared tumors with uninvolved tumor-adjacent lungs. The cohort was made up of some 240 treatment-naive NSCLC patients whose localized lung tumors had been resected. NSCLC patients had a mean age of approximately 72 years, and around 140 were male and about a hundred female. The study at large found these results: Longer overall survival was associated with higher blood T cell density, whereas shorter survival was associated with higher adjacent-lung clonality. Uninvolved tumor-adjacent lung showed the highest T cell clonality, higher than tumor, which suggests more focused antigenic responses in the uninvolved tumor-adjacent lung. Multi-region tumor sequencing was not performed, so intratumor heterogeneity could not be excluded. Because the study design was exploratory, TCR variables were selected using unadjusted p-values without false-discovery rate correction. A median of 57 of the top 100 tumor clones were detected in paired uninvolved adjacent lung, and 28 of these tumor clones were also found among the top 100 clones of the paired uninvolved adjacent lung.

At diagnosis, tumor, uninvolved tumor-adjacent lung and peripheral blood were collected and then preserved as a mix of FFPE and fresh-frozen material. For TCR repertoire profiling, blood samples were analyzed as peripheral blood mononuclear cells. The table lists this clone with a few counts. Its binding antigen is unknown. Base qualities are not at hand, and no much larger clone is one base apart. TCR beta CDR3 regions were sequenced from DNA using the immunoSEQ Assay. Under the source paper's analysis protocol: To compute T cell density, TCR beta template counts were normalized to usable DNA, which was estimated by amplifying housekeeping genes. Richness was estimated using the preseqR package, with extrapolation to 400,000 templates for PBMC samples and to 120,000 templates for tissue samples. Clonality was defined by subtracting Pielou's evenness from one. Differential abundance testing on productive amino-acid clonotypes, with a minimum total count of 5 and an alpha of 0.1, was used to identify tissue-enriched TCRs. The Jaccard Index and the Morisita Overlap Index were used to measure how much the repertoires overlapped between compartments. GLIPH clustered TCR beta CDR3s with public tetramer-defined viral CDR3s; viral motifs required at least three viral sequences plus V-gene enrichment. TCRdb provides this immuneACCESS table in a form limited to in-frame rearrangements. Some clones are lacking; in checked studies, under half of them reflect an unresolved V gene, and why the rest are absent is not known. V, J and clone size were drawn from that table, and D and trimming were deduced from the DNA. The sample has roughly 30,000 clones on record, about 80% of them singletons. Approximately 4.9% of the sample is held by the ten biggest clonotypes.

The sample was peripheral blood mononuclear cells, taken before any cancer treatment. This sequence originates from a man aged 40 to 70 with stage III lung adenocarcinoma.

The CDR3 is CASRGGLRYGYTF. Here is the DNA: TGTGCCAGCAGAGGTGGGCTCCGATATGGCTACACCTTC. The V gene is TRBV6-5 and the J gene is TRBJ1-2; a confident D gene designation cannot be given. From cysteine to phenylalanine, the CDR3 is 13 amino acids long. The retained sequence is limited to the CDR3, 39 bases, with the frame set at the first base. Sequences MNHEY (CDR1) and SVGAGI (CDR2) are obtained from the germline V gene. A distance of 13 bases separates the germline ends of V and J, which lose 6 bases and 5 bases respectively.